The T cell receptor (beta chain) under discussion was sequenced for a study of cytomegalovirus exposure and HLA in healthy donors. Study overall: Earlier work reported some 110 million unique TCR beta sequences from approximately 180 million T cells.

While unrecorded immune exposures were likely, the donors were nominally healthy when sampled. This clone was found a few times. The CDR3 consists of 15 residues. The germline V gene has CDR1 SSHAT and CDR2 FNYEAQ (reference sequence). J gave up 5 bases and V 1 base, and 5 bases lay outside the gene matches. PCR involved 60 Vbeta and 13 Jbeta primers. Produced via immunoSEQ multiplex PCR; TCRdb's table is partial and in-frame only. The sample carries some 120,000 clones, about 8.6% recorded once. The V gene is TRBV7-7, the J gene TRBJ2-1, with 7 bases that match TRBD1. The sequence was obtained from a middle-aged woman in good health and CMV-seropositive. Sequencing was performed on PBMCs. In nucleotides, the CDR3 is TGTGCCAGCAGCTTAGGACAGGGCCAGCACAATGAGCAGTTCTTC. Translating gives CASSLGQGQHNEQFF.